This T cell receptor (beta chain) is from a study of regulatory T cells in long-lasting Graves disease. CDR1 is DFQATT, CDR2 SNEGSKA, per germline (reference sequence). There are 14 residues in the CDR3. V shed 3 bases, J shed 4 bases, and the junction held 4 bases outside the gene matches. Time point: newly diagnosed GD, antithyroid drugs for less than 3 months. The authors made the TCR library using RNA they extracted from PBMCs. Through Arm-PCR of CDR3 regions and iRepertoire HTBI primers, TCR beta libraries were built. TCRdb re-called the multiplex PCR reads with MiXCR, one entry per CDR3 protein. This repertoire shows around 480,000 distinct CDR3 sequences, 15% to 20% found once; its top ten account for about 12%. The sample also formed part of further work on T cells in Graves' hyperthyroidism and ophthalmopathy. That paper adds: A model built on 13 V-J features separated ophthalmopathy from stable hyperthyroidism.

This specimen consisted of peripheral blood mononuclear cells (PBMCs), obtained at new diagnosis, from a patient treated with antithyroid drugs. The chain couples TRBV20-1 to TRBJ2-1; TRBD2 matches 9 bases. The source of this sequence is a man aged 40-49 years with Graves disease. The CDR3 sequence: CSASGTSSYNEQFF. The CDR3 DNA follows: TGCAGTGCTAGTGGGACTAGCAGTTACAATGAGCAGTTCTTC.